Each of the 10 T cell receptor beta chains below was sequenced from the same sample in a study of CXCR3-negative and CXCR3-positive naive CD8 T cells. UMI labels and 5' RACE were used to prepare the TRB cDNA libraries. TCRdb re-called the 5' RACE reads and shows each CDR3 protein once, DNA omitted. Its clone listing holds about 120,000 distinct CDR3 sequences. The sample consisted of naive CXCR3- CD8+ T cells from blood. As for subset: CD45RO-CCR7+CD27+CD95- naive CD8+ T cells lacking CXCR3 (TNR3-). The receptors were gathered from a human donor in good health. Some clones in this sample may be carry-over from other donors' samples.

The chain combines TRBV27 with TRBJ1-1; lacking DNA, the TRBD1 call made by TCRdb goes unchecked. The CDR3 consists of 13 residues. The germline V gene encodes CDR1 MNHEY and CDR2 SMNVEV (reference sequence). This CDR3 reads CASSQGMYTEAFF.

The chain combines TRBV12-3 or TRBV12-4 with TRBJ2-7; the TCRdb D gene call, TRBD2, has no DNA to confirm it. CDR3 length: 16 residues. The CDR3: CASSPRSSGGAYEQYF.

CDR3 residues: CATSPGSSYNGQFF. The rearrangement links TRBV28 to TRBJ2-1; TCRdb proposes TRBD2, but this gene call is untestable without DNA. Germline values: CDR1 MDHEN, CDR2 SYDVKM. The CDR3 runs 14 residues.

This sequence joins TRBV25-1 and TRBJ2-5. Germline V CDR1 and CDR2: MGHDK, SYGVNS. The CDR3 has 16 amino acids. This CDR3 is CASSAIQLAYQETEYF. The complete variable domain, with remaining parts taken from reference TRBV25-1 and TRBJ2-5, reads EADIYQTPRYLVIGTGKKITLECSQTMGHDKMYWYQQDPGMELHLIHYSYGVNSTEKGDLSSESTVSRIRTEHFPLTLESARPSHTSQYLCASSAIQLAYQETEYFGPGTRLLVL.

The genes are TRBV7-2 and TRBJ1-1; TCRdb's D call of TRBD1 is untestable without DNA. Germline V CDR1 and CDR2: SGHTA, FQGNSA. CDR3 size: 15 residues. The CDR3 reads CASSPKKGGNTEAFF.

V usage is TRBV7-9 and J usage is TRBJ2-7; as DNA is missing, the TRBD1 call by TCRdb cannot be tested. The CDR3 runs to 13 residues. Germline V gene data show CDR1 as SEHNR and CDR2 as FQNEAQ (reference sequence). The CDR3 loop reads CASRDRLNYEQYF.

The V call is TRBV5-1, the J call TRBJ2-3. Germline V gene sequence: CDR1 SGHRS, CDR2 YFSETQ. CDR3 length: 13 amino acids. The CDR3: CASSGRSSDTQYF.

The V gene is TRBV7-9, the J gene TRBJ1-2; absent DNA, TCRdb's TRBD1 call cannot be checked. This CDR3 region has 15 residues. The V gene's germline CDR1 is SEHNR and CDR2 FQNEAQ (reference sequence). The CDR3 sequence: CASSSDRDRNYGYTF.

V is TRBV28 and J is TRBJ2-7; checking the TCRdb D call of TRBD1 is not possible without DNA. Germline CDR1 reads MDHEN; CDR2 reads SYDVKM. There are 12 residues in the CDR3. The CDR3 spells CASRGQSYEQYF.

The chain is built from TRBV6-2 or TRBV6-3 and TRBJ2-7; with no DNA, the TCRdb D assignment of TRBD2 cannot be verified. Per germline, CDR1 MNHEY and CDR2 SVGEGT. The CDR3 contains 13 residues. CDR3 sequence: CASRLGLLLEQYF.